This T cell receptor beta chain was sequenced for a study of OX40 agonist ivuxolimab in advanced cancers. Assay: immunoSEQ multiplex PCR; the TCRdb copy retains only in-frame clones and omits some. This sample has some 46,000 clones, with approximately 88% found just once. This clone was picked up one time. V was clipped by 5 bases and J by 2 bases, with 10 bases between them. Germline CDR1 is LGHNA and CDR2 is YSLEER. The CDR3 is 13 residues long. The TCR comes from an adult with an advanced solid tumor such as melanoma, head and neck, liver or kidney cancer. The gene calls are TRBV4-3 and TRBJ2-7; a possible D gene is TRBD1 (5 bases). The specimen was CD4+ or CD8+ T cells sorted from blood, collected in a trial of the OX40 agonist ivuxolimab. The CDR3 DNA reads as TGCGCCAGCAGCTACGGACACCCCTACGAGCAGTACTTC. This gives the protein CASSYGHPYEQYF.